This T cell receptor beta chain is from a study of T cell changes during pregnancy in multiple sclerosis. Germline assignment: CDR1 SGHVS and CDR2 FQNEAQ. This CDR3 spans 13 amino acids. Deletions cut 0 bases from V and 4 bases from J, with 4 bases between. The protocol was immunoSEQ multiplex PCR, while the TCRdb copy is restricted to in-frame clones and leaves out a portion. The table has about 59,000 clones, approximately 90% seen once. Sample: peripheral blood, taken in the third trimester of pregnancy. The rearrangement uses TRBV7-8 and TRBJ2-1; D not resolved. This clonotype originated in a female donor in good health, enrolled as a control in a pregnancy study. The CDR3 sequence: CASSLARYNEQFF. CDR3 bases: TGTGCCAGCAGCTTAGCGCGATACAATGAGCAGTTCTTC.